This T cell receptor (beta chain) was captured by sequencing in a study of shared clonotypes between healthy human individuals. Sequencing used immunoSEQ multiplex PCR; TCRdb keeps in-frame clones, though not all of them. Of about 480,000 clones in the sample, over 60% were seen once. The CDR3 is 14 residues long. V trimming: 0 bases; J trimming: 4 bases; junction bases outside the gene matches: 2. Germline loops: CDR1 SGDLS, CDR2 YYNGEE. The chain has TRBV9 and TRBJ2-5, with 8 bases identical to TRBD2. The sequenced sample was PBMCs. The source is a woman between 40 and 50 years old in good health. Some clones in this sample may be carry-over from other donors' samples. Here the CDR3 DNA reads TGTGCCAGCAGCGTAGGAACTAGCGGAGAGACCCAGTACTTC. As protein: CASSVGTSGETQYF.